This TCR beta chain originates from a study of PD-1 blockade in classical Hodgkin lymphoma. With respect to this clone: As yet, its antigen is unknown.

Broader study findings: Significantly greater TCR diversity emerged by C4D1 in CD4+ cells but not CD8+ cells.

There was relapse after autologous stem cell transplantation in every patient, and there was variation in brentuximab vedotin exposure. Complete response, partial response or progressive disease constituted the best response categories observed. The table came from immunoSEQ multiplex PCR; TCRdb's copy has only in-frame clones and leaves some out. The data show 50,000 to 75,000 clones, about 91% seen once. Trimming pared 1 base from V and 4 bases from J, leaving 0 bases between. Germline V gene data show CDR1 as SGHTS and CDR2 as YDEGEE. This CDR3 region has 11 residues. The receptor's source is a human donor with classical Hodgkin lymphoma. The chain is built from TRBV5-8 and TRBJ1-5; D not certain. This specimen consisted of peripheral blood mononuclear cells (PBMCs), obtained at baseline. The CDR3 is CASSLNQPQHF. The CDR3 coding sequence is TGTGCCAGCAGCTTGAATCAGCCCCAGCATTTT.